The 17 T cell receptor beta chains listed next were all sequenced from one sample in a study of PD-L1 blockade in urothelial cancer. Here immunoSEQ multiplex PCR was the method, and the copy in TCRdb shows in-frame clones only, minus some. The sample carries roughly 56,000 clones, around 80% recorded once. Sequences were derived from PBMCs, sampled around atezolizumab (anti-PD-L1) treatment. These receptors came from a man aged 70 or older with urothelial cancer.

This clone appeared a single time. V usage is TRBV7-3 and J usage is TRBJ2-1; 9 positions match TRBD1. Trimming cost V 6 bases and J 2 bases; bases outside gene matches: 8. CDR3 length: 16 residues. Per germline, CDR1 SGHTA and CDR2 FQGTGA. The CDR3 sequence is CASSPTGTGTYNEQFF. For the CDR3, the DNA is TGTGCCAGCAGTCCAACCGGGACAGGGACCTACAATGAGCAGTTCTTC.

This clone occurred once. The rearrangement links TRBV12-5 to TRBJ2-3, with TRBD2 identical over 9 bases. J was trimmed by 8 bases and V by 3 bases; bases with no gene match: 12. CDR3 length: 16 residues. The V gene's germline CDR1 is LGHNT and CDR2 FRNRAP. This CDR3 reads CASGLQTSGGGGTQYF. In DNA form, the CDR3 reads TGTGCTAGTGGTTTACAGACTAGCGGCGGAGGGGGTACGCAGTATTTT.

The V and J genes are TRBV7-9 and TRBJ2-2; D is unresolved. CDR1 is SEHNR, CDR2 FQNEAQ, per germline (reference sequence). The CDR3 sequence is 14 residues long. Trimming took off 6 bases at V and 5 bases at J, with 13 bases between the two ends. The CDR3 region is CASSYRSPTGELFF. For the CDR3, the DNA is TGTGCCAGCAGTTACCGGTCCCCGACCGGGGAGCTGTTTTTT.

CDR3 DNA sequence: TGTGCCAGCTCACAACGACAGGGGGATCAGCCCCAGCATTTT. The encoded protein is CASSQRQGDQPQHF. This chain uses TRBV18 with TRBJ1-5, with 9 nucleotides matching TRBD1. Per the germline V gene, CDR1 is KGHSH and CDR2 is LQKENI. The CDR3 runs 14 residues. V gave up 4 bases and J gave up 5 bases; unmatched junction bases: 3.

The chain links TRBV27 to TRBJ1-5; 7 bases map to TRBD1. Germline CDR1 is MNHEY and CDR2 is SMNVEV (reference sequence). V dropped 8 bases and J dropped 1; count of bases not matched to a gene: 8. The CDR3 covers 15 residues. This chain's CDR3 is CASRDRALSNQPQHF. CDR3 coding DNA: TGTGCCAGCCGGGACAGAGCGTTAAGCAATCAGCCCCAGCATTTT.

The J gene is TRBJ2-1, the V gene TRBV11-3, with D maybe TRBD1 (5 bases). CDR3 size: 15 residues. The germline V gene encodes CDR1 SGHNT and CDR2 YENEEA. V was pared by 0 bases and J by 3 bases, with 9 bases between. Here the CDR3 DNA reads TGTGCCAGCAGCTTAGAGACAGACCTCTACAATGAGCAGTTCTTC. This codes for CASSLETDLYNEQFF.

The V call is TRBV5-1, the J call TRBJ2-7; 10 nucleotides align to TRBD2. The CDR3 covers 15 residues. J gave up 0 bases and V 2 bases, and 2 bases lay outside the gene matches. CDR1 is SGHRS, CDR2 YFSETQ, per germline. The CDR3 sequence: CASSFGTSDSYEQYF. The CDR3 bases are TGCGCCAGCAGCTTTGGGACTAGCGACTCCTACGAGCAGTACTTC.

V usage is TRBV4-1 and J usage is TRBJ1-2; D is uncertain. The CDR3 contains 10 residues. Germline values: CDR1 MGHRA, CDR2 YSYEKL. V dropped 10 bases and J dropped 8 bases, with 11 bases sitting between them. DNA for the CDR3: TGCGCCAACCTACGCGGGGGCTACACCTTC. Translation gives CANLRGGYTF.

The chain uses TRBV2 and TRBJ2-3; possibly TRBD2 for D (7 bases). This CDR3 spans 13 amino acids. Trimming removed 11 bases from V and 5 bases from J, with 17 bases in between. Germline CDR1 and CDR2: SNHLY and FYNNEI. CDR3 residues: CAATGGLRDTQYF. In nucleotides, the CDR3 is TGTGCCGCGACCGGGGGGCTTAGAGATACGCAGTATTTT.

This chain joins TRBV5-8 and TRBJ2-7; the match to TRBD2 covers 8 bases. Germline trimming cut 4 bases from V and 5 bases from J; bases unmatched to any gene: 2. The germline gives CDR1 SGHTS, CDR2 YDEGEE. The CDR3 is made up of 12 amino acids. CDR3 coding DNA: TGTGCCAGCAGCCTGACTAGCGACGAGCAGTACTTC. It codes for CASSLTSDEQYF.

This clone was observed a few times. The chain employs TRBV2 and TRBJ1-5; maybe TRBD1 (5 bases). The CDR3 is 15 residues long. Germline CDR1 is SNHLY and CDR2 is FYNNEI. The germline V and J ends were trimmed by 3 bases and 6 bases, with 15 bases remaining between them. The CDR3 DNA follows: TGTGCCAGCAGTGAGGCAAGGACAATTGGTCAGCCCCAGCATTTT. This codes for CASSEARTIGQPQHF.

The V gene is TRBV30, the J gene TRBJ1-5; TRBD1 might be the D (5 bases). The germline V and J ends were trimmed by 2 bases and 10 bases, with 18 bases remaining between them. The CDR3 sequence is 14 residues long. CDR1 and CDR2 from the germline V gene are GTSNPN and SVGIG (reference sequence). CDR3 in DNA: TGTGCCTGGAGTCCCGTGGTAGGGGTAATCCCCCAGCATTTT. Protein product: CAWSPVVGVIPQHF.

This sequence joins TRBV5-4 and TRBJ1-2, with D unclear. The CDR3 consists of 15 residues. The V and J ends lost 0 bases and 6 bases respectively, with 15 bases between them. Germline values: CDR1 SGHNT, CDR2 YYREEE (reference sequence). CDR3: CASSLDGVGGDGYTF. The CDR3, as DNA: TGTGCCAGCAGCTTGGACGGCGTAGGCGGAGATGGCTACACCTTC. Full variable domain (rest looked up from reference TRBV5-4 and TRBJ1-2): ETGVTQSPTHLIKTRGQQVTLRCSSQSGHNTVSWYQQALGQGPQFIFQYYREEENGRGNFPPRFSGLQFPNYSSELNVNALELDDSALYLCASSLDGVGGDGYTFGSGTRLTVV.

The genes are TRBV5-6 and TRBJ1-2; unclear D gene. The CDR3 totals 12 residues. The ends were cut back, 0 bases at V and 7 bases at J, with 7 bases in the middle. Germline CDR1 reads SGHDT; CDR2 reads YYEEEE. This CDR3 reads CASSLESGGYTF. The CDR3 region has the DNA TGTGCCAGCAGCTTGGAAAGCGGTGGCTACACCTTC.

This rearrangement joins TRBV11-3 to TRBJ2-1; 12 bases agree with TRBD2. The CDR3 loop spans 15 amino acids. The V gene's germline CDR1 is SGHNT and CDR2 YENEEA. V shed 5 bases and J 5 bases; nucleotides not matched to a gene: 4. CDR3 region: CASSVGLAGNNEQFF. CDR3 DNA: TGTGCCAGCAGCGTAGGACTAGCGGGAAACAATGAGCAGTTCTTC.

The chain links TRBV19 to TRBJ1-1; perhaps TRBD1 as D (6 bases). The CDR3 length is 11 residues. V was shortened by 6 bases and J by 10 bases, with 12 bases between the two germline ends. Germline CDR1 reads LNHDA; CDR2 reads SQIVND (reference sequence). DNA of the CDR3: TGTGCCAGTAGCCCGGGACAAAGAGCTTTCTTT. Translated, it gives CASSPGQRAFF.

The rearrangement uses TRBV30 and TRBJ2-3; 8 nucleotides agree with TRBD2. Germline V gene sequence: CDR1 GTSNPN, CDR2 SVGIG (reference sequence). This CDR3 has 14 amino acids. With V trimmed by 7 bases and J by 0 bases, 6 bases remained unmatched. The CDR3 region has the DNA TGTGCCTTATTAGCGGGACCTAGCACAGATACGCAGTATTTT. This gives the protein CALLAGPSTDTQYF.